A selection of T cell receptor beta chains follows, all from one sample in a study of T-cell reconstitution after alpha-beta-depleted transplantation in children. Using its own MiXCR run on the PCR reads, TCRdb lists one record per CDR3 protein. Of 700,000 or so distinct CDR3 sequences in the sample, less than 15% were seen once. Sequenced material: PBMCs, taken before TCRalphabeta/CD19-depleted stem cell transplant. The receptors derive from a girl aged 2 to 10 with congenital amegakaryocytic thrombocytopenia, due to receive a stem cell transplant. The CDR3 runs from the conserved cysteine through the conserved F or W. Each record gives: J gene, clone size, V gene, D gene, CDR3 protein, CDR3 DNA. D genes are given only for firm matches. The size field is filled for only some rows; it gives once, few, many or a size class.

>TRBJ2-7|-|TRBV30|-
CAWRVTGTWTYEQYF
TGTGCCTGGAGGGTCACCGGGACATGGACCTACGAGCAGTACTTC
>TRBJ2-7|many|TRBV5-1|TRBD1
CASSWPTDRGVYEQYF
TGCGCCAGCAGCTGGCCTACCGACAGGGGGGTCTACGAGCAGTACTTC
>TRBJ2-4|many|TRBV5-1|TRBD2
CASSRSPGTSGNIQYF
TGCGCCAGCAGCCGTTCGCCGGGGACTAGCGGAAACATTCAGTACTTC
>TRBJ2-1|-|TRBV7-6|-
CASSLDGLVPYNEQFF
TGTGCCAGCAGCTTAGACGGGTTGGTCCCCTACAATGAGCAGTTCTTC
>TRBJ1-1|few|TRBV4-1|TRBD1
CASSQVSGQVNTEAFF
TGCGCCAGCAGCCAAGTTTCGGGACAGGTGAACACTGAAGCTTTCTTT
>TRBJ2-7|-|TRBV10-2|-
CASRQGGGQNPYEQYF
TGCGCCAGCAGACAAGGTGGCGGGCAAAACCCCTACGAGCAGTACTTC
>TRBJ1-5|many|TRBV20-1|TRBD1
CSASPGGGGDQPQHF
TGCAGTGCTAGCCCGGGTGGAGGGGGCGATCAGCCCCAGCATTTT
>TRBJ1-1|many|TRBV12-3/TRBV12-4|-
CASSEYGHTEAFF
TGTGCCAGCAGTGAGTATGGACACACTGAAGCTTTCTTT
>TRBJ2-7|-|TRBV4-1|TRBD2
CASSPLFGTSGTNEQYF
TGCGCCAGCAGTCCATTATTCGGGACTAGCGGGACCAACGAGCAGTACTTC
>TRBJ2-5|few|TRBV7-9|-
CASSYRVAETQYF
TGTGCCAGCAGCTACAGGGTAGCGGAGACCCAGTACTTC
>TRBJ1-5|-|TRBV25-1|-
CASRTDWDQPQHF
TGTGCCAGCAGAACAGATTGGGATCAGCCCCAGCATTTT
>TRBJ2-5|many|TRBV5-1|TRBD1
CASSFGDREETQYF
TGCGCCAGCAGCTTCGGGGACAGAGAAGAGACCCAGTACTTC